This is a list of T cell receptor beta chains from one sample in a study of naive and memory T cell subsets. TCRdb analysed the UMI-ligation and nested PCR reads with MiXCR anew, one entry per CDR3 protein. Of roughly 140,000 distinct CDR3 sequences listed, approximately 17% are singletons. The sequenced sample was naive CD4+ T cells from blood. The receptors shown here come from a human donor in good health. The CDR3 runs from the conserved cysteine through the conserved F or W.

j_call cdr3_length v_call cdr3_aa
TRBJ2-7 14 TRBV18 CASSRDVIAHEQYF
TRBJ2-3 13 TRBV6-5 CASRRGSADTQYF
TRBJ2-2 13 TRBV20-1 CSARSRGTGELFF
TRBJ2-1 18 TRBV24-1 CATSDNMAGGGSYNEQFF
TRBJ2-3 14 TRBV6-6 CASSLSGATDTQYF
TRBJ1-1 15 TRBV30 CAWSVLGVPNTEAFF
TRBJ2-3 14 TRBV7-2 CASSLAVGTNTQYF
TRBJ2-5 17 TRBV12-3/TRBV12-4 CASSPGTGGLRRETQYF
TRBJ1-2 14 TRBV6-6 CASSYTGQGHGYTF
TRBJ1-2 13 TRBV7-9 CASSLPTTYGYTF
TRBJ2-7 12 TRBV29-1 CSVGKESYEQYF
TRBJ1-2 13 TRBV6-5 CASSYCGTDGYTF
TRBJ2-1 12 TRBV7-2 CASSLWSNEQFF
TRBJ2-1 17 TRBV6-2/TRBV6-3 CASSTGLAGGWVDEQFF
TRBJ2-1 14 TRBV2 CASNPSGNYNEQFF
TRBJ2-3 14 TRBV12-3/TRBV12-4 CASSSPPAPDTQYF
TRBJ1-1 14 TRBV27 CASSPRQMNTEAFF
TRBJ2-1 14 TRBV12-3/TRBV12-4 CASSLSKVRNEQFF
TRBJ2-7 14 TRBV5-4 CASTIQGQPYEQYF
TRBJ2-3 15 TRBV7-2 CASSPGLAGVDTQYF
TRBJ1-1 12 TRBV12-3/TRBV12-4 CASSGDNTEAFF